The 13 T cell receptor beta chains below were found in one sample sequenced in a study of blood T cell dynamics during melanoma immunotherapy (dated by TCRdb to the early 2020s). The library relied on the immunoSEQ multiplex PCR assay. TCRdb carries this immuneACCESS record with in-frame sequences only. Its versions omit some clonotypes, under half of them owing to an unresolved V gene in the studies checked, with the rest unexplained. This sample comprises over a thousand clones, 90% of them detected only once. The ten largest account for 1.4% of the sample. Interpreted using the paper, the time point label stands for: pre-treatment baseline. The material was effector memory CD8+ T cells from blood, obtained from a patient treated with checkpoint blockade. These receptors originate from a human donor with melanoma.

The chain is built from TRBV6-5 and TRBJ2-3, with no clear D. In germline, CDR1 is MNHEY, CDR2 SVGAGI. The CDR3 contains 15 residues. The V end lost 2 bases, the J end lost 4 bases, and 13 bases lay between the germline ends. The CDR3 reads CASSYRAPHPDTQYF. In DNA form, the CDR3 reads TGTGCCAGCAGTTACAGGGCCCCTCACCCAGATACGCAGTATTTT.

V is TRBV4-1 and J is TRBJ2-1; no clear D. The germline V and J ends were trimmed by 0 bases and 0 bases, with 9 bases remaining between them. Germline V gene lookup returns CDR1 MGHRA and CDR2 YSYEKL. There are 16 residues in the CDR3. The CDR3 sequence: CASSQDPGVSYNEQFF. The CDR3 DNA follows: TGCGCCAGCAGCCAAGATCCAGGAGTCTCCTACAATGAGCAGTTCTTC.

This clone occurred once. The chain has TRBV21-1 and TRBJ1-6. TRBV21-1 has pseudogene status. There are 17 residues in the CDR3. CDR3 loop: CASRALLHIHHNSPLHF. The CDR3, as DNA: TGTGCCAGCAGAGCTCTGCTACACATACATCATAATTCACCCCTCCACTTT.

The chain combines TRBV4-1 with TRBJ1-4; possible D gene TRBD1, 5 bases. The CDR3 covers 17 residues. Trimming stripped 1 base from V and 7 bases from J, with 19 bases between. Germline assignment: CDR1 MGHRA and CDR2 YSYEKL. CDR3 region: CASSQGIRGAPGEKLFF. CDR3 in DNA: TGCGCCAGCAGCCAAGGCATTCGAGGGGCGCCTGGTGAAAAACTGTTTTTT.

The chain is built from TRBV7-2 and TRBJ2-1, with 7 bases identical to TRBD2. V lost 5 bases to trimming and J lost 16 bases; unmatched junction nucleotides: 11. Germline lookup yields CDR1 SGHTA and CDR2 FQGNSA. The CDR3 has 12 residues. CDR3 in DNA: TGTGCCAGCAGCGCCTCCGGACTAGAAGGTTTCTTC. Its translation is CASSASGLEGFF.

This chain links TRBV27 with TRBJ2-7, with TRBD1 matching 7 bases. The CDR3 covers 14 residues. V lost 0 bases to trimming and J lost 6 bases; unmatched junction nucleotides: 5. The germline V gene has CDR1 MNHEY and CDR2 SMNVEV (reference sequence). The CDR3 loop is CASSLSRQGREQYF. The CDR3 bases are TGTGCCAGCAGTTTATCCCGACAGGGTCGCGAGCAGTACTTC.

V usage is TRBV2 and J usage is TRBJ2-1; D gene unclear. Trimming took 5 bases from V and 7 from J, leaving 9 bases between them. Germline V lookup: CDR1 SNHLY, CDR2 FYNNEI. CDR3 size: 12 residues. In DNA, the CDR3 is TGTGCCAGCAGTACCGAAACTAATGAGCAGTTCTTC. Translating it yields CASSTETNEQFF.

The gene calls are TRBV7-4 and TRBJ2-7, with D perhaps matching TRBD1 (5 bases). The CDR3 spans 13 residues. V gave up 5 bases and J gave up 2 bases, with 10 bases separating them. Germline-derived CDR1 and CDR2 are SGHVT and SQSDAQ. CDR3: CASSMDTPYEQYF. CDR3 bases: TGTGCCAGCAGCATGGACACTCCCTACGAGCAGTACTTC.

The rearrangement joins TRBV5-1 to TRBJ2-5; 9 nucleotides line up with TRBD1. V shed 2 bases, J shed 4 bases, and the junction held 6 bases outside the gene matches. The CDR3 covers 15 residues. Germline assignment: CDR1 SGHRS and CDR2 YFSETQ. Here the CDR3 reads CASSLQGAGGETQYF. The CDR3 DNA follows: TGCGCCAGCAGCTTACAGGGGGCAGGGGGAGAGACCCAGTACTTC.

In DNA, the CDR3 is TGTGCCAGCAGTTTCCCCGCTCCGGGTGGGGAAGAGACCCAGTACTTC. It is translated as CASSFPAPGGEETQYF. The chain uses TRBV28 and TRBJ2-5; D call uncertain. CDR3 size: 16 residues. CDR1 is MDHEN, CDR2 SYDVKM, per germline. Trimming removed 3 bases from V and 3 bases from J, with 17 bases in between.

V and J are TRBV18 and TRBJ2-1; D is possibly TRBD1 (6 bases). This CDR3 contains 14 residues. Germline loops: CDR1 KGHSH, CDR2 LQKENI. V was cut by 6 bases and J by 6 bases, with 15 bases left in between. The CDR3 nucleotides are TGTGCCAGCTCCGGACTGGCCAGGGGCAATGAGCAGTTCTTC. It encodes CASSGLARGNEQFF.

CDR3 residues: CASSSVQGITYEQYF. The CDR3 DNA reads as TGCGCCAGCAGCTCCGTCCAGGGGATCACCTACGAGCAGTACTTC. V usage is TRBV5-1 and J usage is TRBJ2-7, with D perhaps matching TRBD1 (6 bases). The CDR3 is 15 residues long. CDR1 SGHRS and CDR2 YFSETQ come from the germline V gene. V was shortened by 3 bases and J by 2 bases, with 15 bases between the two germline ends.

This rearrangement joins TRBV6-1 to TRBJ2-5; D is unresolved. The germline gives CDR1 MNHNS, CDR2 SASEGT. The CDR3 consists of 14 residues. Trimming took off 2 bases at V and 3 bases at J, with 10 bases between the two ends. The DNA of the CDR3 is TGTGCCAGCAGTGAATTGGGAACAGAAGAGACCCAGTACTTC. Translation gives CASSELGTEETQYF.